This TCR beta chain was obtained from a study of T cells in women clearing cervical HPV infection. CDR1 is SGHNT, CDR2 YYREEE, per germline (reference sequence). Trimming shortened V by 2 bases and J by 4 bases, and 12 bases separated the two germline ends. The CDR3 consists of 14 residues. Method: immunoSEQ multiplex PCR; TCRdb's copy keeps in-frame clones and lacks some. Here the sample table reports about 20,000 clones. Comments on this clone: The read stops 3 residues short of the end of the CDR3; the missing end is completed from the germline J gene.

This clonotype originated in a woman aged 18-70 years with a cervical HPV16 infection that either progressed to CIN3+ or cleared (not recorded which). Material: blood buffy coat. The V call is TRBV5-4, the J call TRBJ1-2; D might be TRBD1 (5 bases). The sequenced part of the CDR3 DNA is TGTGCCAGCAGCTTCGCGACAGTTACCTATGGC. This translates into CASSFATVTYG. The complete CDR3 reads CASSFATVTYGYTF. Full variable domain (outside the CDR3, taken from reference TRBV5-4 and TRBJ1-2): ETGVTQSPTHLIKTRGQQVTLRCSSQSGHNTVSWYQQALGQGPQFIFQYYREEENGRGNFPPRFSGLQFPNYSSELNVNALELDDSALYLCASSFATVTYGYTFGSGTRLTVV.